Reported below is one T cell receptor (beta chain). These data originate in a study of T-cell reconstitution after alpha-beta-depleted transplantation in children. During its preparation, the TCRbeta library received unique molecular identifiers. From the PCR reads, TCRdb called clonotypes with MiXCR, one entry per CDR3 protein. The sample holds approximately 500,000 distinct CDR3 sequences, more than 20% seen once. The CDR3 contains 13 residues. Germline V CDR1 and CDR2: SEHNR, FQNEAQ (reference sequence). V shed 2 bases and J shed 8 bases, with 12 bases lying between them. The source material was PBMCs, sampled before TCRalphabeta/CD19-depleted stem cell transplant. The genes are TRBV7-9 and TRBJ1-2; D is possibly TRBD1 (6 bases). This clonotype was sampled from a boy under two years old with Wiskott-Aldrich syndrome, due to receive a stem cell transplant. CDR3 protein: CASSLRNRAGYTF. The CDR3 nucleotides are TGTGCCAGCAGCTTACGAAACAGGGCCGGCTACACCTTC.